This record concerns one T cell receptor beta chain sequence. This sample is part of a study of blood T cell repertoires in COVID-19. Study-wide context: Both acute and convalescent COVID-19 samples were obtained from the United States, Italy and Spain. The cDNA or gDNA used as material had been derived from T cells, B-cell-depleted T cells, or PBMCs.

Trimming took 9 bases from V and 4 from J; bases not matched to a gene: 6. Germline V gene data show CDR1 as KGHDR and CDR2 as SFDVKD. The length of the CDR3 is 15 residues. In the authors' methods: Reference gene primer amplification gave nucleated cell count estimates. The repertoire was sequenced with immunoSEQ multiplex PCR; TCRdb's copy has only in-frame clones and lacks some. The V and J calls and the clone size are those of that table, but D and trimming were determined from the DNA. The data hold 190,000 or so clones, with about 83% observed a single time. The rearrangement joins TRBV24-1 to TRBJ2-5; TRBD2 matches at 14 bases. Material for sequencing was peripheral blood. This sequence originates from a woman between 18 and 30 years old who had recovered from COVID-19. The CDR3 DNA follows: TGTGCCACCGCCGGGACTAGCGGGAGTGGAGAGACCCAGTACTTC. Residues: CATAGTSGSGETQYF.